This T cell receptor (beta chain) was observed in a study of Ad26.COV2.S vaccination and SARS-CoV-2 variants. Study details: Donor participated within the Ad26.COV2.S arm of the COV1001 trial. The study's findings and limits: The study found higher spike-specific TCR breadth in vaccine than placebo recipients.

Described treatment: over 15 received Ad26.COV2.S at low or high dose, single or two shots; five or six received placebo; per-sample allocation not given. Samples analyzed were those drawn on day 63 after the first vaccine or placebo injection. Immunization relied on an Ad26 vector, which expressed Wuhan-strain SARS-CoV-2 spike. The assay was immunoSEQ multiplex PCR, and TCRdb's table has in-frame clones only and misses some. The table records roughly 350,000 clones, roughly 87% of them present only once. As for this clone: What it binds is not known.

V was trimmed by 1 base and J by 0 bases, leaving 9 bases between them. The CDR3 runs to 15 residues. Per the germline V gene, CDR1 is SGHKS and CDR2 is YYEKEE (reference sequence). The specimen comprised peripheral blood, sampled in a trial of Ad26.COV2.S vaccine versus placebo. V gene TRBV5-5 combines with J gene TRBJ2-3; unclear D gene. The sequence was obtained from a person aged 18-65 years who received the Ad26.COV2.S COVID-19 vaccine or a placebo. CDR3 amino acids: CASSLTGPSTDTQYF. In DNA, the CDR3 is TGTGCCAGCAGCTTGACCGGACCTAGCACAGATACGCAGTATTTT.